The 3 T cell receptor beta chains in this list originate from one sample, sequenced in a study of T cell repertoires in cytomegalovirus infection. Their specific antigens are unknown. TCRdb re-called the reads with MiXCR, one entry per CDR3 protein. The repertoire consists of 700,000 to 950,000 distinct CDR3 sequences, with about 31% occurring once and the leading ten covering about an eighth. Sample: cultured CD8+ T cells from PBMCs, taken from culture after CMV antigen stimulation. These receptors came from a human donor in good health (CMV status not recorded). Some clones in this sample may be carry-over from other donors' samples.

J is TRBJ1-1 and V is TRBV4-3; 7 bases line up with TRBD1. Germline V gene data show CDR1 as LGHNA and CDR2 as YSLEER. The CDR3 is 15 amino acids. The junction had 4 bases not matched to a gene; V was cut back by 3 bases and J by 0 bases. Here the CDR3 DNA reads TGCGCCAGCAGCCATAAACAGGGGATGAACACTGAAGCTTTCTTT. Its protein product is CASSHKQGMNTEAFF.

CDR3 loop: CASRERGVDYGYTF. For the CDR3, the DNA is TGTGCCAGCAGGGAGAGGGGTGTTGACTATGGCTACACCTTC. The chain recombines TRBV7-9 with TRBJ1-2; tentative D call: TRBD1 (5 bases). CDR1 is SEHNR, CDR2 FQNEAQ, per germline (reference sequence). There are 14 residues in the CDR3. Trimming left V 6 bases short and J 3 bases short, with 14 bases between.

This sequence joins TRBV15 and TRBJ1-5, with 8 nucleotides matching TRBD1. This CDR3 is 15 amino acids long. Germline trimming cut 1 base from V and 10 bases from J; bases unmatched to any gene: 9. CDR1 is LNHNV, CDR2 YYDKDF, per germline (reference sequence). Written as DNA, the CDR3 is TGTGCCACCAGCAGAGGACTAGAACAGGGGGTACCCCAGCATTTT. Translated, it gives CATSRGLEQGVPQHF.